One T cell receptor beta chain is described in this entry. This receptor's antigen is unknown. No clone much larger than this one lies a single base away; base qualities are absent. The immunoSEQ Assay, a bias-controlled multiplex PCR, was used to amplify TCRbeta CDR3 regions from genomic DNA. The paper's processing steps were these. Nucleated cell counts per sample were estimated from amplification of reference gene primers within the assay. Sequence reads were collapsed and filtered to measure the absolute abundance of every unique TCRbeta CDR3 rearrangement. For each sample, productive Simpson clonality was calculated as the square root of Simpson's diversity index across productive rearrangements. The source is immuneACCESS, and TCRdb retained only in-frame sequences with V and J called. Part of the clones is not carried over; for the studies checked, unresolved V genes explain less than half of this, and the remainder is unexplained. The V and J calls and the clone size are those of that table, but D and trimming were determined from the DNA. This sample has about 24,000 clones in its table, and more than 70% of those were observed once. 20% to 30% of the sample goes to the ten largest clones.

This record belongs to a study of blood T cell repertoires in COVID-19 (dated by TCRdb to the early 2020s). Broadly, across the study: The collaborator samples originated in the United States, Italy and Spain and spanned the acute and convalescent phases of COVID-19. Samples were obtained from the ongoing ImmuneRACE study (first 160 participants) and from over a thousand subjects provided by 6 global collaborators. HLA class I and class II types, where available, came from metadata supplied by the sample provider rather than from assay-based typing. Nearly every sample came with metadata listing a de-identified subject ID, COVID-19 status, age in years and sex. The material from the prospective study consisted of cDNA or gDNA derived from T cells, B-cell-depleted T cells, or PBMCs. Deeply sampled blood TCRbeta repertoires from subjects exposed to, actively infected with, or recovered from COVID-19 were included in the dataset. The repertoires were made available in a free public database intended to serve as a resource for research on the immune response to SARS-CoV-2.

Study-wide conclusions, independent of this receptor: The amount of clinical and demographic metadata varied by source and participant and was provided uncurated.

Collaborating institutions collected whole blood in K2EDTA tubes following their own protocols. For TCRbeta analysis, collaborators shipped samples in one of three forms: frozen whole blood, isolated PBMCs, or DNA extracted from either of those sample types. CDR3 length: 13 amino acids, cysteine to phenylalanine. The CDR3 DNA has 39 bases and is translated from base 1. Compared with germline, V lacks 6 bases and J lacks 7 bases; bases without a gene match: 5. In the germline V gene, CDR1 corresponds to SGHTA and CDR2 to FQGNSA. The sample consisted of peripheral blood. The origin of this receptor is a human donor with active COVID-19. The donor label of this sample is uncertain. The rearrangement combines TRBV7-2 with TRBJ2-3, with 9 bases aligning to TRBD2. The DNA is TGTGCCAGCAGATACAGCGGGGGGAATACGCAGTATTTT. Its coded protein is CASRYSGGNTQYF.